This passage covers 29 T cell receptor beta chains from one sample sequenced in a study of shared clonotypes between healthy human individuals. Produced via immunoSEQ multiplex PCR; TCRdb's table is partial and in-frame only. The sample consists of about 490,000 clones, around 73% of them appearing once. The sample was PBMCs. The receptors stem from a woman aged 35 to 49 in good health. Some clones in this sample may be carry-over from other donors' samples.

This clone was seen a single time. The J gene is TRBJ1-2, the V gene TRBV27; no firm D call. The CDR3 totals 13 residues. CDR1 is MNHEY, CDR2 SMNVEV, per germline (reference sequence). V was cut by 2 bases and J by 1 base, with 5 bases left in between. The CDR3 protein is CASSLERNYGYTF. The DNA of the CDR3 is TGTGCCAGCAGTTTAGAGCGTAACTATGGCTACACCTTC.

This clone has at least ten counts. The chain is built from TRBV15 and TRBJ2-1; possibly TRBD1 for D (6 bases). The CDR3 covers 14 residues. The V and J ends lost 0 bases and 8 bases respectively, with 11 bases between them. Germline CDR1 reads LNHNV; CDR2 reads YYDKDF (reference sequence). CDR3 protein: CATSREGASDEQFF. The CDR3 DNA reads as TGTGCCACCAGCAGAGAGGGGGCGAGTGATGAGCAGTTCTTC.

The CDR3: CASSVSGTITDTQYF. CDR3 DNA sequence: TGTGCCAGCAGCGTGTCAGGGACCATCACAGATACGCAGTATTTT. The chain joins TRBV9 to TRBJ2-3, with D possibly called TRBD1 or TRBD2 (5 bases each). The CDR3 has 15 residues. Trimming took 2 bases from V and 2 from J, leaving 12 bases between them. Germline V lookup: CDR1 SGDLS, CDR2 YYNGEE. Together with reference TRBV9 and TRBJ2-3, the CDR3 gives the full variable domain: DSGVTQTPKHLITATGQRVTLRCSPRSGDLSVYWYQQSLDQGLQFLIQYYNGEERAKGNILERFSAQQFPDLHSELNLSSLELGDSALYFCASSVSGTITDTQYFGPGTRLTVL.

CDR3 sequence (DNA): TGTGCCAGCAGCCAAGCGCTGGGGCGCTACGAGCAGTACTTC. This gives the protein CASSQALGRYEQYF. This chain links TRBV4-2 with TRBJ2-7, with D possibly being TRBD1 (5 bases). The V end was cut by 1 base, the J end by 3 bases, with 10 bases between. The length of the CDR3 is 14 residues. Germline CDR1 is LGHNA and CDR2 is YNFKEQ.

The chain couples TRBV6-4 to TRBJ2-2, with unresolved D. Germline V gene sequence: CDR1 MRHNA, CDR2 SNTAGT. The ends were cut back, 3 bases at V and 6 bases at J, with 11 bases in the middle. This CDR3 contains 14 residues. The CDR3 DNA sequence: TGTGCCAGCAGTGATGAGGATTTAGCCGGGGAGCTGTTTTTT. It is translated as CASSDEDLAGELFF.

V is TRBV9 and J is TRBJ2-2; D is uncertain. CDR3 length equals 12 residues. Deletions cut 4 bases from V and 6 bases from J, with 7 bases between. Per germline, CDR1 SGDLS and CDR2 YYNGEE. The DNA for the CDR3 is TGTGCCAGCAGCCCTCCGTCCGGGGAGCTGTTTTTT. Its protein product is CASSPPSGELFF.

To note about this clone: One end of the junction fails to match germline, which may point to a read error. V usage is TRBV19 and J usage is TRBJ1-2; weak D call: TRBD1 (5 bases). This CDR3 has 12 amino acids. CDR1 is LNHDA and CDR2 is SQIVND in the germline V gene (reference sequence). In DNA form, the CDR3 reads TGTGCCAGTAGTATACACAGGACCTCCGTGTACTTC. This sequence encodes CASSIHRTSVYF.

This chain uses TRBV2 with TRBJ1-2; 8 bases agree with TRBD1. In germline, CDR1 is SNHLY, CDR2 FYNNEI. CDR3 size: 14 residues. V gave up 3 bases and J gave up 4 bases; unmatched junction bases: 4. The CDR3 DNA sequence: TGTGCCAGCAGTGAGATGGACAGGGCCTATGGCTACACCTTC. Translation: CASSEMDRAYGYTF.

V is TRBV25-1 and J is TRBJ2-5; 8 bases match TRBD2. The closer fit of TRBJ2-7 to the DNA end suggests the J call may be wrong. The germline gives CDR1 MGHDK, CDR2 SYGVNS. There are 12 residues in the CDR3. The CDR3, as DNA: TGTGCCAGCAGTGCCGGGGGGGACGAGCAGTACTTC. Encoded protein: CASSAGGDEQYF.

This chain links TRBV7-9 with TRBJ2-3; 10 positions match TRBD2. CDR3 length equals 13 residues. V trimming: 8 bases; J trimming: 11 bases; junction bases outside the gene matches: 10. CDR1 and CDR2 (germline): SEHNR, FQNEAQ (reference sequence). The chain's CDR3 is CASSASGSSMQYF. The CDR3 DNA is TGTGCCAGCTCTGCTAGCGGGAGTTCAATGCAGTATTTT.

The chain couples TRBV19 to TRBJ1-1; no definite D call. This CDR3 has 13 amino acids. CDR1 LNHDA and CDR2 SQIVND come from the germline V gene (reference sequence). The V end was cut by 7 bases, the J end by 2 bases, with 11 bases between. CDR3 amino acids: CASKASANTEAFF. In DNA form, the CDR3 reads TGTGCCAGTAAGGCATCTGCCAACACTGAAGCTTTCTTT.

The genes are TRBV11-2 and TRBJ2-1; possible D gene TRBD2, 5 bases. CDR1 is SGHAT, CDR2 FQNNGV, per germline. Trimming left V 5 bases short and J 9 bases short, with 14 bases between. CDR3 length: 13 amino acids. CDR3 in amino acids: CASSQTHGGEQFF. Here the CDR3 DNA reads TGTGCCAGCAGCCAAACCCATGGAGGTGAGCAGTTCTTC.

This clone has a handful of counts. CDR3 nucleotide sequence: TGTGCCAGCAGCCTACAGGGGGGGCTAGAAGCTTTCTTT. Its protein is CASSLQGGLEAFF. The rearrangement links TRBV2 to TRBJ1-1; 8 bases line up with TRBD1. The ends lost 6 bases at V and 8 bases at J; junction bases unmatched: 8. The CDR3 is made up of 13 amino acids. Germline assignment: CDR1 SNHLY and CDR2 FYNNEI.

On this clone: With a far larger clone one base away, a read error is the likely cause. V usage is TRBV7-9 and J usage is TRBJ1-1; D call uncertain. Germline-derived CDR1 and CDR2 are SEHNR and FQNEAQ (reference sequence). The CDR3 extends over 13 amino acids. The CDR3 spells CASGLGVNTEAFF. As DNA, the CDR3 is TGTGCCAGCGGCTTAGGTGTGAACACTGAAGCTTTCTTT.

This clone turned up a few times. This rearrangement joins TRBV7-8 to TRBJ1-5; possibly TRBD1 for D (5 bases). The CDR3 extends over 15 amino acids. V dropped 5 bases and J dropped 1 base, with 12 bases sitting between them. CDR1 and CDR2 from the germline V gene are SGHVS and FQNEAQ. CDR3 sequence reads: CASSTSGLSNQPQHF. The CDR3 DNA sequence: TGTGCCAGCAGCACCTCGGGACTGAGCAATCAGCCCCAGCATTTT.

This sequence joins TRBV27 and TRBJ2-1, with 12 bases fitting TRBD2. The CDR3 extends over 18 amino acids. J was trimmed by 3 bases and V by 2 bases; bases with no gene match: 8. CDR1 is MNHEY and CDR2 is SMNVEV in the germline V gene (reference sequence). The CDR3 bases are TGTGCCAGCAGTTTAGTAGGAACTAGCGGGAGGAGCTACAATGAGCAGTTCTTC. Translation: CASSLVGTSGRSYNEQFF.

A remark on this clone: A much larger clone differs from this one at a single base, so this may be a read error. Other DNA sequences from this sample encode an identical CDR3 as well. The CDR3 DNA is TGTGCCTGGAGTCCGGGGCTAGCGAACACCGGGGAGCTGTTTTTT. Its translation is CAWSPGLANTGELFF. The chain carries TRBV30 and TRBJ2-2; D is possibly TRBD1 or TRBD2 (5 bases each). This CDR3 has 15 residues. Per germline, CDR1 GTSNPN and CDR2 SVGIG (reference sequence). The V end was cut by 2 bases, the J end by 0 bases, with 10 bases between.

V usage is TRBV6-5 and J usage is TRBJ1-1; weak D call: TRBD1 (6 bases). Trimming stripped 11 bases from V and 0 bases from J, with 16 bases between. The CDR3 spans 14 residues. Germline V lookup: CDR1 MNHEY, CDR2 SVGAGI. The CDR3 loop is CAAKRGELNTEAFF. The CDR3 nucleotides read TGTGCCGCAAAGAGGGGGGAGCTGAACACTGAAGCTTTCTTT.

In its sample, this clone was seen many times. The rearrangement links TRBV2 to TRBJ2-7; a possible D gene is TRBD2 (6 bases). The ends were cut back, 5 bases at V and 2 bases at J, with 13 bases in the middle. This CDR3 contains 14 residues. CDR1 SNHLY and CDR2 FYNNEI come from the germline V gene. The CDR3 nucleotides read TGTGCCAGCAGTATGACGGGGGAGGCCTACGAGCAGTACTTC. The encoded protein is CASSMTGEAYEQYF.

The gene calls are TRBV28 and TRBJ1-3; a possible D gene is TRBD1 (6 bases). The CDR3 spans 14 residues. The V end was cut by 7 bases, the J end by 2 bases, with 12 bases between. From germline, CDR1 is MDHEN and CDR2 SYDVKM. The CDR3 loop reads CASILGGAGNTIYF. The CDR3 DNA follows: TGTGCCAGCATCCTAGGGGGAGCTGGAAACACCATATATTTT.

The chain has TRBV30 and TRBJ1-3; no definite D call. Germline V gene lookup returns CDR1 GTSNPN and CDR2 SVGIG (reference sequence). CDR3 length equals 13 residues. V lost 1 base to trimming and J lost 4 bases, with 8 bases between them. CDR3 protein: CAWSASFGNTIYF. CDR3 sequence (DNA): TGTGCCTGGAGTGCGTCATTCGGAAACACCATATATTTT.

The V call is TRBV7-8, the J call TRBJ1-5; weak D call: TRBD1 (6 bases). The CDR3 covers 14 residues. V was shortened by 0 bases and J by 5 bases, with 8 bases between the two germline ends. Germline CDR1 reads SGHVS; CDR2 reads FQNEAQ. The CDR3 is CASSLAPGDQPQHF. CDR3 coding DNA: TGTGCCAGCAGCTTAGCCCCAGGGGATCAGCCCCAGCATTTT.

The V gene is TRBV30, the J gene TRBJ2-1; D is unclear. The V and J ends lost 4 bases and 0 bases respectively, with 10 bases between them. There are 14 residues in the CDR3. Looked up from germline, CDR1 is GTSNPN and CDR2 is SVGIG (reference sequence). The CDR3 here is CAWIPRSSYNEQFF. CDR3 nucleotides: TGTGCCTGGATTCCCCGCAGCTCCTACAATGAGCAGTTCTTC.

The CDR3 DNA reads as TGTGCCAGCAGCCCGCGGGGCCTTACAGGGAACTATGGCTACACCTTC. Its protein product is CASSPRGLTGNYGYTF. This chain joins TRBV7-2 and TRBJ1-2, with a weak D call TRBD1 (6 bases). This CDR3 comprises 16 residues. Per germline, CDR1 SGHTA and CDR2 FQGNSA. The germline V and J ends were trimmed by 5 bases and 2 bases, with 18 bases remaining between them.

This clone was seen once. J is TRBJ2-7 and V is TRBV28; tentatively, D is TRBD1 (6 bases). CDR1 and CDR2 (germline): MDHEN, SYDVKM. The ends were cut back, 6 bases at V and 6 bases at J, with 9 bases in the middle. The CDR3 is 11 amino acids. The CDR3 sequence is CASRGDTEQYF. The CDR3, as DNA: TGTGCCAGCAGGGGGGACACCGAGCAGTACTTC.

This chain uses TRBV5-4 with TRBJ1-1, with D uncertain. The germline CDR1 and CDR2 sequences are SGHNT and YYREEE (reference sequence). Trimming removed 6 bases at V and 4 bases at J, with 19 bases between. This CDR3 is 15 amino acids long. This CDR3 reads CASTDRGSLITEAFF. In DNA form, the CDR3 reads TGTGCCAGCACCGATCGGGGAAGCCTCATCACTGAAGCTTTCTTT.

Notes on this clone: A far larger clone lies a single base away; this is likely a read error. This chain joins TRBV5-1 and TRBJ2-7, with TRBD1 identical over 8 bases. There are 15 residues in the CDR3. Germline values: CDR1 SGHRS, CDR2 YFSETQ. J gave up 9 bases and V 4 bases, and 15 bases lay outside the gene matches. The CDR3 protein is CASSPLGRGLDGQYF. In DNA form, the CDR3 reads TGCGCCAGCAGCCCCCTGGGCAGGGGGCTCGACGGGCAGTACTTC.

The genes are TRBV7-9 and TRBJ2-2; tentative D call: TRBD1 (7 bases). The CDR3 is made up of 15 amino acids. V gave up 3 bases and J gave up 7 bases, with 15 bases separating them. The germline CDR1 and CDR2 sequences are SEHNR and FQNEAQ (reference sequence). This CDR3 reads CASSFVTGTGGELFF. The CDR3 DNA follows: TGTGCCAGCAGCTTTGTGACAGGGACTGGCGGGGAGCTGTTTTTT.

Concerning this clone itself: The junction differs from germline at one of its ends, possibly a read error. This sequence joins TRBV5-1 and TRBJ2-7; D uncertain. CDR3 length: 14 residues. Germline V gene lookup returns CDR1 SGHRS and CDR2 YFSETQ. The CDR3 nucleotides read TGCGCCAGCACCTTGACTCATCCGCCCCTCGAGCAGTACTTC. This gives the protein CASTLTHPPLEQYF.